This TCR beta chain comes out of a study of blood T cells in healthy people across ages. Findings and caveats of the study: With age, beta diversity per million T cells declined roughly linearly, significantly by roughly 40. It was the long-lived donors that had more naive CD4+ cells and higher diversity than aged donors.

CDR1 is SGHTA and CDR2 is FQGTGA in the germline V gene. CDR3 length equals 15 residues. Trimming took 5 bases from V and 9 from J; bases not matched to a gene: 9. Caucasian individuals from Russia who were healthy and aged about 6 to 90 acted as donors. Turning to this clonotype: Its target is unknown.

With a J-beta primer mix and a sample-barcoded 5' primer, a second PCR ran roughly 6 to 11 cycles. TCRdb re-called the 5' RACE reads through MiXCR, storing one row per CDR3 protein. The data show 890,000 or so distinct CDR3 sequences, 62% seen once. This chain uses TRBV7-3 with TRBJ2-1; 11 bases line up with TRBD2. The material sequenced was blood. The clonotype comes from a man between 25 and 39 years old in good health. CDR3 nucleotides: TGTGCCAGCAGCCTACGGACTAGCGGGTCTAGTGAGCAGTTCTTC. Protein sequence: CASSLRTSGSSEQFF. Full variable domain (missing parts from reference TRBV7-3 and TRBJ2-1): GAGVSQTPSNKVTEKGKYVELRCDPISGHTALYWYRQSLGQGPEFLIYFQGTGAADDSGLPNDRFFAVRPEGSVSTLKIQRTERGDSAVYLCASSLRTSGSSEQFFGPGTRLTVL.